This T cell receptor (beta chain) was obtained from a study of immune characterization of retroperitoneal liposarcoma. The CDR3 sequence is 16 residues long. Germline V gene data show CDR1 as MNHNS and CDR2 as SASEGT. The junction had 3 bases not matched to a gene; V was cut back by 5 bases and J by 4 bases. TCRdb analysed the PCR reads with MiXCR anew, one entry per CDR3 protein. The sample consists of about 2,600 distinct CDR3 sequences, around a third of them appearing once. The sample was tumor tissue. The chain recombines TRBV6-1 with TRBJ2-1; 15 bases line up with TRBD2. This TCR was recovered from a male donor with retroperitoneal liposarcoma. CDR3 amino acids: CASSWTSGRGYNEQFF. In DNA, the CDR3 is TGTGCCAGCAGTTGGACTAGCGGGAGGGGATACAATGAGCAGTTCTTC.